This record concerns one T cell receptor (beta chain) sequence. Antigen: not known. The sample contains more than one DNA sequence encoding this CDR3. Trimming took 0 bases from V and 4 from J, leaving 9 bases between them. Germline CDR1 and CDR2: LGHNA and YSLEER. This CDR3 has 14 amino acids. The data were taken from a study of shared clonotypes between healthy human individuals. Study-level points and caveats: Naive subsets generally exceeded memory subsets in estimated richness.

Each replicate PCR on the sorted subsets used 200 to 250 ng DNA (about 30,000 T cell genomes). The repertoire was sequenced with immunoSEQ multiplex PCR; TCRdb's copy has only in-frame clones and lacks some. The table shows millions of clones, with roughly 92% occurring only once. The study drew all its donors from Caucasian adults living in Nashville, Tennessee. This TCR came from a man in his late teens or twenties in good health. V usage is TRBV4-3 and J usage is TRBJ2-5; TRBD2 is a possible D gene (5 bases). The sample comprised naive CD4+ T cells sorted from blood. Subset in this sample: CD45RA+ positively selected. CDR3 protein: CASSQDLGGETQYF. As DNA, the CDR3 is TGCGCCAGCAGCCAAGATCTCGGAGGAGAGACCCAGTACTTC.